The 20 T cell receptor beta chains below all came from one sample that was sequenced in a study of blood T cells in healthy people across ages. The second PCR ran roughly 6 to 11 cycles with a sample-barcoded 5' primer and J-beta primers. TCRdb passed the 5' RACE reads through MiXCR, listing each CDR3 protein once. In the table there are 630,000 or so distinct CDR3 sequences, around 31% of which are singletons. Sequenced sample: blood. These receptors all come from a woman older than 75 in good health.

This clonotype was found a few times. V and J are TRBV16 and TRBJ1-5; D might be TRBD1 (5 bases). V was clipped by 4 bases and J by 7 bases, with 14 bases between them. Looked up from germline, CDR1 is KGHSY and CDR2 is FQNENV. CDR3 length equals 14 residues. The CDR3 protein is CASSPPRVRQPQHF. The DNA for the CDR3 is TGTGCCAGCAGCCCCCCCAGGGTTCGACAGCCCCAGCATTTT.

Only a few counts were recorded for this clonotype. The genes are TRBV10-3 and TRBJ1-1; 7 bases align to TRBD1. The V gene's germline CDR1 is ENHRY and CDR2 SYGVKD. The ends lost 2 bases at V and 7 bases at J; junction bases unmatched: 10. The CDR3 sequence is 15 residues long. The CDR3 coding sequence is TGTGCCATCAGTGAGATGGCCGGGACAGCCGGTGAAGCTTTCTTT. It codes for CAISEMAGTAGEAFF.

This clonotype appeared many times. The chain uses TRBV28 and TRBJ2-7; D is ambiguous. CDR3 length: 13 residues. CDR1 is MDHEN and CDR2 is SYDVKM in the germline V gene. Trimming cost V 1 base and J 5 bases, with 9 bases left between them. The DNA for the CDR3 is TGTGCCAGCAGTTTATCTAATTCCGACGAGCAGTACTTC. This codes for CASSLSNSDEQYF.

Note on this clonotype: A read error may be the cause here, since a much bigger clone is one base away. The V and J genes are TRBV20-1 and TRBJ2-7; D is uncertain. Germline V gene lookup returns CDR1 DFQATT and CDR2 SNEGSKA (reference sequence). Trimming shortened V by 5 bases and J by 0 bases, and 11 bases separated the two germline ends. The length of the CDR3 is 13 residues. The CDR3 region is CSAGRPVSYEQYF. CDR3 in DNA: TGCAGTGCTGGAAGGCCGGTCTCCTACGAGCAGTACTTC.

This clonotype was seen many times. The chain joins TRBV24-1 to TRBJ1-2; tentative D call: TRBD1 (5 bases). The CDR3 sequence is 15 residues long. From germline, CDR1 is KGHDR and CDR2 SFDVKD. The V gene lost 3 bases and the J gene lost 6 bases, with 16 bases spanning the gap. Here the CDR3 reads CATSDATVGTDGYTF. The DNA of the CDR3 is TGTGCCACCAGTGATGCGACGGTGGGGACGGATGGCTACACCTTC.

This clonotype has only one observation. This sequence joins TRBV7-9 and TRBJ2-1, with D hard to call. This CDR3 is built from 19 residues. CDR1 and CDR2 from the germline V gene are SEHNR and FQNEAQ (reference sequence). The V gene lost 5 bases and the J gene lost 2 bases, with 25 bases spanning the gap. CDR3 bases: TGTGCCAGCAGCAAACCCTCCCTGAAGGGTGGCATAACCTACAATGAGCAGTTCTTC. Translating it yields CASSKPSLKGGITYNEQFF.

The rearrangement joins TRBV20-1 to TRBJ1-1; TRBD1 matches at 10 bases. The CDR3 runs to 15 residues. Trimming cost V 6 bases and J 0 bases; bases outside gene matches: 7. Germline V gene lookup returns CDR1 DFQATT and CDR2 SNEGSKA (reference sequence). CDR3 residues: CSAGSGTGVNTEAFF. The CDR3 DNA reads TGCAGTGCGGGAAGCGGGACAGGGGTGAACACTGAAGCTTTCTTT.

At least ten counts were recorded for this clonotype. The J gene is TRBJ2-1, the V gene TRBV7-9, with no clear D. CDR1 SEHNR and CDR2 FQNEAQ come from the germline V gene (reference sequence). Trimming left V 6 bases short and J 8 bases short, with 23 bases between. The CDR3 runs to 16 residues. This CDR3 reads CASRRDLLTFGDEQFF. The CDR3 nucleotides read TGTGCCAGCAGGCGCGACTTATTGACTTTTGGAGATGAGCAGTTCTTC.

The genes are TRBV7-2 and TRBJ1-2; D possibly corresponds to TRBD1 (6 bases). Germline-derived CDR1 and CDR2 are SGHTA and FQGNSA. CDR3 length: 15 amino acids. V was pared by 0 bases and J by 2 bases, with 10 bases between. CDR3 DNA: TGTGCCAGCAGCTTAGCGCGGGGGGCGAACTATGGCTACACCTTC. This sequence encodes CASSLARGANYGYTF.

This clonotype has only a few counts. The chain couples TRBV7-8 to TRBJ1-2; 7 bases line up with TRBD1. V was clipped by 0 bases and J by 4 bases; unmatched bases: 5. This CDR3 has 15 amino acids. CDR1 is SGHVS, CDR2 FQNEAQ, per germline. The CDR3 protein is CASSLATGFSYGYTF. CDR3 coding DNA: TGTGCCAGCAGCTTAGCGACAGGGTTTAGCTATGGCTACACCTTC.

Turning to this clonotype: An end of the junction differs from the germline gene, which may be a read error. The V and J genes are TRBV7-2 and TRBJ2-1; 11 nucleotides match TRBD2. CDR3 size: 15 residues. Germline V CDR1 and CDR2: SGHTA, FQGNSA. DNA of the CDR3: TGTGCCGGCAGCTCGTATAGCGGGGGGGCCAAGGAGCAGTTCTTC. Amino acids: CAGSSYSGGAKEQFF.

Note on this clonotype: A much larger clone differs by one base, so this may be a read error. The genes are TRBV30 and TRBJ1-4; D might be TRBD1 (6 bases). Per germline, CDR1 GTSNPN and CDR2 SVGIG (reference sequence). The CDR3 loop spans 13 amino acids. The CDR3 coding sequence is TGTGTCTGGAGCGGGGGGCAGCGTGAAAAACTGTTTTTT. Its protein is CVWSGGQREKLFF.

Points on this clonotype: Sequence at one end of the junction differs from germline and may be a read error. The CDR3 DNA reads as TGCAGTGCCCTCTGGGGACCAGAGGCCCAGTACTTC. Its translation is CSALWGPEAQYF. The genes are TRBV20-1 and TRBJ2-5, with D perhaps being TRBD1 or TRBD2 (5 bases each). The germline gives CDR1 DFQATT, CDR2 SNEGSKA (reference sequence). This CDR3 is built from 12 residues.

The V gene is TRBV12-3 or TRBV12-4, the J gene TRBJ2-7, with 11 bases matching TRBD2. V shed 2 bases and J 6 bases; nucleotides not matched to a gene: 6. This CDR3 comprises 15 residues. In DNA, the CDR3 is TGTGCCAGCAGTTTACTTAGCGGGGGGGCCCGCGAGCAGTACTTC. Translating it yields CASSLLSGGAREQYF.

The sample holds many counts of this clonotype. The rearrangement joins TRBV5-1 to TRBJ1-2, with D perhaps TRBD1 (5 bases). The CDR3 spans 15 residues. The germline gives CDR1 SGHRS, CDR2 YFSETQ. V lost 3 bases, J lost 4 bases, and 16 bases lay in between. In DNA, the CDR3 is TGCGCCAGCAGCTCGACAGCGACAATCGGCTATGGCTACACCTTC. Translation: CASSSTATIGYGYTF.

Only a few counts were recorded for this clonotype. The junction does not match germline at one end; this may be a read error. This rearrangement joins TRBV20-1 to TRBJ2-1, with a weak D call TRBD2 (7 bases). This CDR3 has 17 amino acids. Looked up from germline, CDR1 is DFQATT and CDR2 is SNEGSKA (reference sequence). The DNA of the CDR3 is TGCAGTGCTAGACCCCAAGGGGGGGGGAGCTCCTACAATGAGCGGTTCTTC. This translates into CSARPQGGGSSYNERFF.

This clonotype was detected once. The V and J genes are TRBV2 and TRBJ2-1; perhaps D is TRBD1 or TRBD2 (5 bases each). The J call may be incorrect, as the DNA end agrees better with TRBJ2-7. This CDR3 has 15 residues. Germline V gene data show CDR1 as SNHLY and CDR2 as FYNNEI. The CDR3 coding sequence is TGTGCCAGCAGTGCATCGGGGACCGCCTACAATGAGCAGTACTTC. Translation: CASSASGTAYNEQYF.

This clonotype was seen a handful of times. Given a much more abundant clone one base away, this may be a read error. The rearrangement joins TRBV5-1 to TRBJ2-5, with TRBD2 as a possible D gene (6 bases). Germline V CDR1 and CDR2: SGHRS, YFSETQ. The CDR3 is 14 amino acids. With 4 bases removed from V and 11 bases from J, the gap between germline ends came to 21 bases. The CDR3 nucleotides read TGCGCCAGCAGCCCTTCGGAGGGTTACGGTGAGCAGTACTTC. Protein product: CASSPSEGYGEQYF.

This clonotype was seen at least ten times. This rearrangement joins TRBV6-1 to TRBJ2-7; 8 bases are a match to TRBD2. Germline trimming cut 6 bases from V and 5 bases from J; bases unmatched to any gene: 9. CDR3 length: 14 amino acids. The germline V gene encodes CDR1 MNHNS and CDR2 SASEGT. The CDR3 DNA is TGTGCCAGCAGGTTAGCGGGGTCTTCCCACGAGCAGTACTTC. This translates into CASRLAGSSHEQYF.

This clonotype was detected many times. The rearrangement links TRBV20-1 to TRBJ1-2; 8 bases are a match to TRBD1. CDR1 is DFQATT, CDR2 SNEGSKA, per germline (reference sequence). The V segment lost 0 bases and the J segment 3 bases; nucleotides outside the gene matches: 6. The CDR3 loop spans 15 amino acids. The CDR3 region is CSARDLGQGDYGYTF. CDR3 in DNA: TGCAGTGCTAGAGATCTAGGACAGGGTGACTATGGCTACACCTTC.